This T cell receptor beta chain was captured by sequencing in a study of OX40 agonist ivuxolimab in advanced cancers. The method was immunoSEQ multiplex PCR; TCRdb's version includes in-frame clones alone and lacks a portion of them. Of about 77,000 clones in the sample, about nine tenths were seen once. This CDR3 contains 14 residues. Trimming took 1 base from V and 2 from J, leaving 9 bases between them. Germline-derived CDR1 and CDR2 are SGHRS and YFSETQ. The sequence derives from an adult with an advanced solid tumor such as melanoma, head and neck, liver or kidney cancer. Sequenced material: CD4+ or CD8+ T cells sorted from blood, taken in a trial of the OX40 agonist ivuxolimab. The rearrangement joins TRBV5-1 to TRBJ2-5, with D tentatively TRBD2 (5 bases). CDR3 sequence (DNA): TGCGCCAGCAGCTTGTTCGGGGTACAAGAGACCCAGTACTTC. Translated, it gives CASSLFGVQETQYF.